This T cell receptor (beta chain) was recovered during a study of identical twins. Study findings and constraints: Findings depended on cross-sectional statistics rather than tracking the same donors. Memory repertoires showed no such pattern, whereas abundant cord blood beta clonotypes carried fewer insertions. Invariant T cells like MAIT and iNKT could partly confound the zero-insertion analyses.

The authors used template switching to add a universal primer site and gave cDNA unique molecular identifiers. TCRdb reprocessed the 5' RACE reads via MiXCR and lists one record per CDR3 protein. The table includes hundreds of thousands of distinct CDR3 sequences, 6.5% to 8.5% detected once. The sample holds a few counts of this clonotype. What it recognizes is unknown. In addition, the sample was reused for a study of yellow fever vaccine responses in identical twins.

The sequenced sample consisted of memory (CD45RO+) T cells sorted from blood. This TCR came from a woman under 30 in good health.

The CDR3 sequence is CASSYTTGDGAMNTEAFF. The DNA of the CDR3 is TGTGCCAGCAGTTACACTACAGGGGACGGTGCCATGAACACTGAAGCTTTCTTT. This chain uses TRBV6-2 or TRBV6-3 with TRBJ1-1; 7 bases are a match to TRBD1. CDR1 MNHEY and CDR2 SVGEGT come from the germline V gene. CDR3 size: 18 residues. V shed 2 bases, J shed 0 bases, and the junction held 12 bases outside the gene matches.